This TCR beta chain was observed in a study of T-cell reconstitution after alpha-beta-depleted transplantation in children. Trimming removed 1 base from V and 4 bases from J, with 11 bases in between. The CDR3 is made up of 14 amino acids. The V gene's germline CDR1 is SGHAT and CDR2 FQNNGV. Concerning this clonotype itself: The antigen remains unidentified.

General study findings and limits: Surviving recipient T cells and thymic progenitors accounted for the high day-60 TCRbeta diversity observed in some patients. In patients about two months after transplant, alpha-beta T cells reportedly arose from several hundred expanded graft clones. By one year post-transplant, T-cell counts and diversity largely arose from T cells that were newly produced.

Researchers prepared the TCRbeta library using unique molecular identifiers, the study reports. TCRdb used MiXCR to reprocess the PCR reads, holding one entry per CDR3 protein. Here the sample spans about a million distinct CDR3 sequences, around 30% being singletons. The V and J genes are TRBV11-2 and TRBJ2-7, with D unclear. Source: PBMCs, mostly from graft donor cells, taken 360 days after TCRalphabeta/CD19-depleted stem cell transplant. The sequence came from a boy under three years old who had a stem cell transplant for SCID, so the T cells may come from the graft donor. The CDR3 loop is CASSLGSMGYEQYF. CDR3 in DNA: TGTGCCAGCAGCTTAGGATCCATGGGGTACGAGCAGTACTTC.